A single sample gave rise to the 6 T cell receptor beta chains below, sequenced in a study of T cells in Graves' hyperthyroidism and ophthalmopathy. Researchers took RNA transcripts and amplified the TCR beta CDR3 regions from them. When the TCR CDR3 underwent first-round RT-PCR, the HTBI primer set was used. Each CDR3 protein gets one entry after TCRdb re-called the multiplex PCR reads with MiXCR. Among more than 350,000 distinct CDR3 sequences listed, around 15% were seen once. Input material: blood. The receptors were sampled from a woman aged 60-75 years with Graves' ophthalmopathy.

The table lists this clonotype with a few counts. The junction and the germline gene differ at one end; a read error may be behind it. The J gene is TRBJ2-1, the V gene TRBV18; unclear D gene. Germline CDR1 reads KGHSH; CDR2 reads LQKENI. The CDR3 has 15 amino acids. This CDR3 is CASSPAGDSYNERFF. The DNA for the CDR3 is TGTGCCAGCTCACCGGCTGGAGACTCCTACAATGAGCGGTTCTTC.

This clonotype was seen more than once but under ten times. The chain links TRBV29-1 to TRBJ1-2; D is uncertain. Germline assignment: CDR1 SQVTM and CDR2 ANQGSEA. V was cut by 3 bases and J by 6 bases, with 11 bases left in between. There are 12 residues in the CDR3. The CDR3 DNA reads TGCAGCGTTGACACTCCGGCCCATGGCTACACCTTC. Translation: CSVDTPAHGYTF.

This chain links TRBV7-9 with TRBJ2-7, with no clear D. Trimming took off 1 base at V and 4 bases at J, with 8 bases between the two ends. In germline, CDR1 is SEHNR, CDR2 FQNEAQ (reference sequence). The CDR3 sequence is 13 residues long. For the CDR3, the DNA is TGTGCCAGCAGCTTAGAGAGGACGTACGAGCAGTACTTC. It codes for CASSLERTYEQYF.

The table lists this clonotype with many counts. The chain links TRBV2 to TRBJ1-2; a possible D gene is TRBD1 (6 bases). Germline-derived CDR1 and CDR2 are SNHLY and FYNNEI. Between the trimmed V and J ends, which lost 3 bases and 8 bases, there was a span of 13 bases. The CDR3 contains 13 residues. In nucleotides, the CDR3 is TGTGCCAGCAGTGAGCGGACAGACCTAGGCTACACCTTC. Translation: CASSERTDLGYTF.

Ten or more counts support this clonotype. Here the CDR3 DNA reads TGTGCCTGGAGTAGGGGCAGCATTTACACTGAAGCTTTCTTT. Protein: CAWSRGSIYTEAFF. This chain connects TRBV30 to TRBJ1-1; TRBD1 is a possible D gene (5 bases). Germline V gives CDR1 GTSNPN, CDR2 SVGIG (reference sequence). Trimming stripped 2 bases from V and 3 bases from J, with 13 bases between. CDR3 length equals 14 residues.

This rearrangement joins TRBV29-1 to TRBJ2-7, with D tentatively TRBD1 (5 bases). V lost 3 bases and J 4 bases, leaving 13 bases between the germline ends. The CDR3 is 13 amino acids. In germline, CDR1 is SQVTM, CDR2 ANQGSEA. The CDR3 DNA follows: TGCAGCGTTGAGATATCGACAGAGTACGAGCAGTACTTC. Encoded protein: CSVEISTEYEQYF.